These 18 T cell receptor beta chains share one sample of origin, sequenced in a study of blood T cells in healthy people across ages. PCR was performed a second time for about 7 to 11 cycles using a sample-barcoded 5' primer and a J-beta primer mix. TCRdb reprocessed the 5' RACE reads with MiXCR, giving one entry per CDR3 protein. The repertoire holds around 900,000 distinct CDR3 sequences, with roughly 50% as singletons. Sequencing was done on a sample of blood. The origin of the receptors is a woman aged 60-70 years in good health.

The chain has TRBV4-3 and TRBJ1-2; 10 bases are a match to TRBD1. J lost 2 bases, V lost 1 base, and 7 bases had no gene match. There are 17 residues in the CDR3. CDR1 LGHNA and CDR2 YSLEER come from the germline V gene. Written as DNA, the CDR3 is TGCGCCAGCAGCCAAGGTCGGACAGGGGGGACAAACTATGGCTACACCTTC. Protein product: CASSQGRTGGTNYGYTF.

Worth noting for this clonotype: A much larger clone lies one base from this, so it may be a read error. V is TRBV2 and J is TRBJ2-3; no clear D gene. This CDR3 has 13 residues. V gave up 10 bases and J gave up 4 bases, with 15 bases separating them. CDR1 is SNHLY and CDR2 is FYNNEI in the germline V gene. The DNA of the CDR3 is TGTGCCACCCGGTTTGCAGAAGCAGATACGCAGTATTTT. Its translation: CATRFAEADTQYF. Combining the CDR3 with reference TRBV2 and TRBJ2-3 gives the whole variable domain EPEVTQTPSHQVTQMGQEVILRCVPISNHLYFYWYRQILGQKVEFLVSFYNNEISEKSEIFDDQFSVERPDGSNFTLKIRSTKLEDSAMYFCATRFAEADTQYFGPGTRLTVL.

There are a few counts of this clonotype. This chain uses TRBV3-1 with TRBJ2-6; 11 bases are a match to TRBD1. This CDR3 has 19 amino acids. Germline trimming cut 3 bases from V and 6 bases from J; bases unmatched to any gene: 13. CDR1 and CDR2 (germline): LGHDT, YNNKEL (reference sequence). The CDR3 loop reads CASSHGDRGRGGTANVLTF. CDR3 nucleotide sequence: TGTGCCAGCAGCCATGGGGACAGGGGGAGAGGCGGGACGGCCAACGTCCTGACTTTC. Variable domain in full (rest from reference TRBV3-1 and TRBJ2-6): DTAVSQTPKYLVTQMGNDKSIKCEQNLGHDTMYWYKQDSKKFLKIMFSYNNKELIINETVPNRFSPKSPDKAHLNLHINSLELGDSAVYFCASSHGDRGRGGTANVLTFGAGSRLTVL.

This rearrangement joins TRBV29-1 to TRBJ1-2, with 10 bases aligning to TRBD1. Trimming took 7 bases from V and 5 from J; bases not matched to a gene: 7. From germline, CDR1 is SQVTM and CDR2 ANQGSEA. CDR3 length equals 13 residues. For the CDR3, the DNA is TGCAGCGCCCGACAGGGGGCGAGTTATGGCTACACCTTC. Protein sequence: CSARQGASYGYTF.

The chain uses TRBV6-6 and TRBJ2-5, with D possibly matching TRBD2 (5 bases). The CDR3 covers 13 residues. The V gene lost 6 bases and the J gene lost 11 bases, with 19 bases spanning the gap. Germline CDR1 MNHNY, CDR2 SVGAGI (reference sequence). The CDR3 DNA is TGTGCCAGCAGACTTAGCGAAAACAATGAGCAGTACTTC. Its translation: CASRLSENNEQYF.

The V gene is TRBV15, the J gene TRBJ2-1; D is uncertain. V dropped 5 bases and J dropped 4 bases, with 6 bases sitting between them. Germline-derived CDR1 and CDR2 are LNHNV and YYDKDF (reference sequence). The CDR3 spans 12 residues. CDR3 in DNA: TGTGCCACCAGCTCGCGGTACAATGAGCAGTTCTTC. Translated, it gives CATSSRYNEQFF.

This clonotype showed up just once. The chain joins TRBV9 to TRBJ2-3; 13 bases agree with TRBD2. The CDR3 is 19 amino acids. Germline V gives CDR1 SGDLS, CDR2 YYNGEE. V shed 3 bases and J 0 bases; nucleotides not matched to a gene: 10. The CDR3 DNA reads as TGTGCCAGCAGCGGGGGACTAGCGGGGATAGGCTCTAGCACAGATACGCAGTATTTT. This encodes CASSGGLAGIGSSTDTQYF.

V usage is TRBV21-1 and J usage is TRBJ1-4; the table's D call, TRBD1, has no DNA check behind it. TRBV21-1 is tagged as a pseudogene. This CDR3 contains 14 residues. This CDR3 is CASRPKAQGGKLFF. The CDR3 nucleotides are TGTGCCAGCAGGCCCAAGGCACAGGGCGGAAAACTGTTTTTT.

The table lists this clonotype with a count of one. The V call is TRBV21-1, the J call TRBJ1-1. TRBV21-1 is reported as a pseudogene. This CDR3 is 14 amino acids long. The CDR3 bases are TGTGCCAGCAGCAAAGCTTCTGGAGGTAGGGAAGCTTTCTTT. Translation gives CASSKASGGREAFF.

The CDR3 coding sequence is TGTGCCTGGTCACAGGGAGGGGATCAGCCCCAGCATTTT. Its translation is CAWSQGGDQPQHF. V and J are TRBV30 and TRBJ1-5; maybe TRBD1 (6 bases). Germline V lookup: CDR1 GTSNPN, CDR2 SVGIG (reference sequence). This CDR3 is 13 amino acids long. Trimming stripped 5 bases from V and 5 bases from J, with 13 bases between.

The rearrangement joins TRBV20-1 to TRBJ2-1; 7 bases map to TRBD2. The J segment lost 4 bases and the V segment lost 5 bases, leaving 11 bases of the junction unmatched. The CDR3 spans 15 residues. Germline V gene data show CDR1 as DFQATT and CDR2 as SNEGSKA (reference sequence). In DNA form, the CDR3 reads TGCAGTGCTGTCGACGGCGGGAGTTATTACAATGAGCAGTTCTTC. Protein sequence: CSAVDGGSYYNEQFF.

Only a few counts were recorded for this clonotype. The chain uses TRBV5-1 and TRBJ2-1; TRBD2 matches at 8 bases. The germline V gene has CDR1 SGHRS and CDR2 YFSETQ. This CDR3 spans 15 amino acids. The junction had 9 bases not matched to a gene; V was cut back by 4 bases and J by 6 bases. CDR3 protein: CASSQTSGSGNEQFF. In DNA, the CDR3 is TGCGCCAGCAGCCAAACCAGCGGGAGCGGCAATGAGCAGTTCTTC.

The chain uses TRBV6-5 and TRBJ2-5, with TRBD2 identical over 13 bases. CDR3 length: 14 amino acids. Germline loops: CDR1 MNHEY, CDR2 SVGAGI. V lost 10 bases and J lost 3; bases outside the gene matches: 5. CDR3 DNA sequence: TGTGCCACAAGCGGGACTAGCGGGAAAGAGACCCAGTACTTC. Amino acids: CATSGTSGKETQYF.

This chain connects TRBV5-1 to TRBJ2-4; TRBD2 agrees at 14 bases. Gene TRBJ2-7 matches the end of the DNA better, so the J call may be wrong. This CDR3 region has 16 residues. The germline V gene has CDR1 SGHRS and CDR2 YFSETQ. This CDR3 is CASSKPGLAGAYEQYF. The CDR3 DNA sequence: TGCGCCAGCTCCAAACCGGGACTAGCGGGAGCGTACGAGCAGTACTTC.

V is TRBV2 and J is TRBJ2-7; 12 positions agree with TRBD2. With 5 bases clipped from V and 3 bases from J, the junction kept 5 bases outside the gene matches. Looked up from germline, CDR1 is SNHLY and CDR2 is FYNNEI. This CDR3 is built from 15 residues. The chain's CDR3 is CASSRLAGGYYEQYF. DNA for the CDR3: TGTGCCAGCAGTCGCCTAGCGGGAGGGTACTACGAGCAGTACTTC.

This chain joins TRBV2 and TRBJ2-7; D may be TRBD1 (5 bases). The CDR3 sequence is 13 residues long. Germline values: CDR1 SNHLY, CDR2 FYNNEI. V lost 8 bases, J lost 4 bases, and 15 bases lay in between. In DNA, the CDR3 is TGTGCCAGCCTAGACAGACGTAGGTACGAGCAGTACTTC. It encodes CASLDRRRYEQYF.

The DNA of the CDR3 is TGTGCCAGCAGTTTAACCCCTGGGTTCGGTGACAGGTCCTACGAGCAGTACTTC. Encoded protein: CASSLTPGFGDRSYEQYF. V and J are TRBV28 and TRBJ2-7, with D perhaps matching TRBD1 (6 bases). Germline loops: CDR1 MDHEN, CDR2 SYDVKM. V was cut by 2 bases and J by 1 base, with 21 bases left in between. CDR3 length equals 18 residues.

This chain uses TRBV6-6 with TRBJ2-3; D is perhaps TRBD2 (6 bases). V lost 10 bases and J lost 4, with 12 bases in between. Germline V gives CDR1 MNHNY, CDR2 SVGAGI (reference sequence). CDR3 length: 12 residues. The CDR3 protein is CATAPGADTQYF. DNA of the CDR3: TGTGCCACCGCCCCGGGGGCAGATACGCAGTATTTT.